This TCR beta chain was captured in a study of blood T cell repertoires in COVID-19. Study-wide background: PBMCs, B-cell-depleted T cells, or T cells provided the cDNA or gDNA that made up the material.

The repertoire was sequenced with immunoSEQ multiplex PCR; TCRdb's copy has only in-frame clones and lacks some. The sample yields about 530,000 clones, roughly nine tenths seen once. Germline CDR1 reads SGHNT; CDR2 reads YYREEE (reference sequence). V shed 6 bases and J 5 bases; nucleotides not matched to a gene: 10. This CDR3 comprises 15 residues. J is TRBJ2-5 and V is TRBV5-4; TRBD2 agrees at 10 bases. The sequencing input was peripheral blood. The receptor was derived from a woman aged 45-65 years with COVID-19, enrolled during active disease. CDR3: CASMRERGGRETQYF. Here the CDR3 DNA reads TGTGCCAGCATGAGAGAGCGGGGGGGCCGGGAGACCCAGTACTTC.